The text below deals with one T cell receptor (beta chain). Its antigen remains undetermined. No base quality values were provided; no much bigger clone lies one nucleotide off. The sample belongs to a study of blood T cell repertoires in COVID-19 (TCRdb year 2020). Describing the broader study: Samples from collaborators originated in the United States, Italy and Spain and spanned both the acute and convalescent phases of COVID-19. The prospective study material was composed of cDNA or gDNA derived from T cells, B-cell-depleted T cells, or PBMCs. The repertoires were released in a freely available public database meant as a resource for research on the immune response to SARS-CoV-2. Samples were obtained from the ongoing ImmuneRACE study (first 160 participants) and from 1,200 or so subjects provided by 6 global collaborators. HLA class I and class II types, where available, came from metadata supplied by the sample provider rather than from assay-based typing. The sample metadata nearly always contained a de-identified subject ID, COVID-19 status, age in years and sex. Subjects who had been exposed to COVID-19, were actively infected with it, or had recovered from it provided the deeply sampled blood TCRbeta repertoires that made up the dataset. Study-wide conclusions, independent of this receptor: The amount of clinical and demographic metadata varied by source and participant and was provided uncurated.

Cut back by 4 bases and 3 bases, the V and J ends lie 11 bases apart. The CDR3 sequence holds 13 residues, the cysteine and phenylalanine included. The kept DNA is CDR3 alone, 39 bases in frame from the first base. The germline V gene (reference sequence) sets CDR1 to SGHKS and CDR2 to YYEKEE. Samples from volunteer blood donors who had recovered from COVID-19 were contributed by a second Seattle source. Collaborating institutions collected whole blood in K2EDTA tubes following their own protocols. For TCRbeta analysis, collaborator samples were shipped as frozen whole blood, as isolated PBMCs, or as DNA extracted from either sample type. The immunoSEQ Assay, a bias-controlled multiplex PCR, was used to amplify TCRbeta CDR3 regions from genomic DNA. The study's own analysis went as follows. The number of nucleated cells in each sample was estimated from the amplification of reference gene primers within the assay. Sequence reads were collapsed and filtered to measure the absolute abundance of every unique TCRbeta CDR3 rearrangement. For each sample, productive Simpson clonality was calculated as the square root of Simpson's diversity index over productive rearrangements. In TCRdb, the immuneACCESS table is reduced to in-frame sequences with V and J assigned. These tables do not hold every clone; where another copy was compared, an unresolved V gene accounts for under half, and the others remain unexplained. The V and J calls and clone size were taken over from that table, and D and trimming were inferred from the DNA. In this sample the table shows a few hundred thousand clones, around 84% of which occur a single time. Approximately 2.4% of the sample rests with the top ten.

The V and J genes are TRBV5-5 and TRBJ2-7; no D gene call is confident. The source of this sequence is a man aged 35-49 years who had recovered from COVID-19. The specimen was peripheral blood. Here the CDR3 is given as CASSLSFGYEQYF. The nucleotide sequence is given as TGTGCCAGCAGCCTGTCTTTCGGCTACGAGCAGTACTTC.